This T cell receptor (beta chain) is from a study of blood T cell repertoires in COVID-19. Study-wide context: Samples came from the United States, Italy and Spain, spanning acute and convalescent COVID-19. The analysed material was cDNA or gDNA that came from T cells, B-cell-depleted T cells, or PBMCs.

The CDR3 covers 14 residues. Germline loops: CDR1 SGHVS, CDR2 FQNEAQ. V was shortened by 4 bases and J by 7 bases, with 16 bases between the two germline ends. Methods used by the authors: Estimation of nucleated cell counts relied on the amplification of reference gene primers. TCRdb's copy holds only in-frame clones and misses some; the assay was immunoSEQ multiplex PCR. The DNA gave D and trimming, while V, J and clone size come from that table. The data show roughly 77,000 clones, approximately 90% seen once. The specimen sequenced was peripheral blood. The receptor comes from a man aged 45-65 years with active COVID-19. The V and J genes are TRBV7-8 and TRBJ1-2; D might be TRBD1 (5 bases). The CDR3 DNA reads TGTGCCAGCAGCTCCCGTCTAAATCAGGGTGGCTACACCTTC. Its translation: CASSSRLNQGGYTF.